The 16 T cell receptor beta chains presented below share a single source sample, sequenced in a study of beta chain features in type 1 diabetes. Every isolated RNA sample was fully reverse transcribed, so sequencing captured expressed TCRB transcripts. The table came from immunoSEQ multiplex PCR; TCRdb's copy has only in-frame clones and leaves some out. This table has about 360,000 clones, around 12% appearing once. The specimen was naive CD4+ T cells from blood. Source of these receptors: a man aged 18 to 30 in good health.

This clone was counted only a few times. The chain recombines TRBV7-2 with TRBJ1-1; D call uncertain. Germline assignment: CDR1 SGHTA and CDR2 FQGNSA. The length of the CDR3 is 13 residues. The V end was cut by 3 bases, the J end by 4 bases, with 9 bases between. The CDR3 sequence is CASSFSPSTEAFF. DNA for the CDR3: TGTGCCAGCAGCTTTTCTCCTAGCACTGAAGCTTTCTTT.

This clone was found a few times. In DNA, the CDR3 is TGCGCCAGCAGCCAAGGCAGAGGGGGCTCCTACGAGCAGTACTTC. This gives the protein CASSQGRGGSYEQYF. J is TRBJ2-7 and V is TRBV4-1; D is perhaps TRBD1 (6 bases). The CDR3 extends over 15 amino acids. V shed 1 base and J shed 0 bases, with 10 bases lying between them. Germline values: CDR1 MGHRA, CDR2 YSYEKL.

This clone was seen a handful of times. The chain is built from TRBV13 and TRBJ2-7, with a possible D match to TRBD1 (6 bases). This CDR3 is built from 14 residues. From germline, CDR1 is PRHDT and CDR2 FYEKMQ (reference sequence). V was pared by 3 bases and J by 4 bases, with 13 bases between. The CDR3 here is CASSLGQGLYEQYF. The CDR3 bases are TGTGCCAGCAGCTTGGGTCAGGGGTTGTACGAGCAGTACTTC. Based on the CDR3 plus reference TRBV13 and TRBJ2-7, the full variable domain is AAGVIQSPRHLIKEKRETATLKCYPIPRHDTVYWYQQGPGQDPQFLISFYEKMQSDKGSIPDRFSAQQFSDYHSELNMSSLELGDSALYFCASSLGQGLYEQYFGPGTRLTVT.

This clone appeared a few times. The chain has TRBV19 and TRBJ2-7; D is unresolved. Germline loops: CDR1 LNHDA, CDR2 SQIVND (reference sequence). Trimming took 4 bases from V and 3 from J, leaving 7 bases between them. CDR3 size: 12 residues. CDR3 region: CASSSSHYEQYF. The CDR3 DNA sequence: TGTGCCAGTAGTAGTAGTCACTACGAGCAGTACTTC.

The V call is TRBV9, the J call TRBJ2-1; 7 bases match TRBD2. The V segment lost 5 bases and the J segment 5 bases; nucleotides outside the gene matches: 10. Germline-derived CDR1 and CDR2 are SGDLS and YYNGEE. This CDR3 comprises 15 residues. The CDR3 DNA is TGTGCCAGCAGGATGGGGGGGGGTGAGGACAATGAGCAGTTCTTC. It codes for CASRMGGGEDNEQFF.

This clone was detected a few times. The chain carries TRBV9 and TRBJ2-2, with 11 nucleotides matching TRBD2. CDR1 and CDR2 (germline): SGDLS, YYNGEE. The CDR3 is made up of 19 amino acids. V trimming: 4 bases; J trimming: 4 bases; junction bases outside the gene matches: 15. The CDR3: CASSSGLAGDPMSTGELFF. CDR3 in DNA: TGTGCCAGCAGCTCCGGACTAGCGGGCGACCCGATGAGCACCGGGGAGCTGTTTTTT.

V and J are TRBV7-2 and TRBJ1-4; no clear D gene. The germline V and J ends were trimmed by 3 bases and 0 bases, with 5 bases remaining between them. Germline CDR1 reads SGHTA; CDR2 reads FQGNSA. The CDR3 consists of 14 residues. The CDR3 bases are TGTGCCAGCAGCTTTCAGGCAACTAATGAAAAACTGTTTTTT. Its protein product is CASSFQATNEKLFF.

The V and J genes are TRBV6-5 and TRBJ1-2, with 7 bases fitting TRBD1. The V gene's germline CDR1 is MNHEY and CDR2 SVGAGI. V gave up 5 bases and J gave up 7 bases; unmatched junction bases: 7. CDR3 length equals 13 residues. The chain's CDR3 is CASSRDSSSGYTF. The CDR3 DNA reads TGTGCCAGCAGTCGGGACAGCTCGAGTGGCTACACCTTC.

The CDR3 here is CSARFTYEQYF. In DNA form, the CDR3 reads TGCAGTGCTAGATTCACCTACGAGCAGTACTTC. The J gene is TRBJ2-7, the V gene TRBV20-1; D uncertain. The CDR3 runs 11 residues. Germline V lookup: CDR1 DFQATT, CDR2 SNEGSKA (reference sequence). Trimming left V 2 bases short and J 2 bases short, with 4 bases between.

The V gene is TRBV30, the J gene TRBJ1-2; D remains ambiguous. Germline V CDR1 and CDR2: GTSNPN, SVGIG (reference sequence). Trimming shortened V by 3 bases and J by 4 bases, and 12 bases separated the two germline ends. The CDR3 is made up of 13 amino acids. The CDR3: CAWRVSTVYGYTF. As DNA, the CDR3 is TGTGCCTGGAGAGTTAGTACAGTCTATGGCTACACCTTC.

In DNA form, the CDR3 reads TGTGCCATCAGGGCGGGACTTGTGGATACGCAGTATTTT. Its translation: CAIRAGLVDTQYF. The chain recombines TRBV10-3 with TRBJ2-3, with D possibly being TRBD2 (6 bases). Trimming took off 6 bases at V and 6 bases at J, with 13 bases between the two ends. The CDR3 loop spans 13 amino acids. Germline CDR1 is ENHRY and CDR2 is SYGVKD.

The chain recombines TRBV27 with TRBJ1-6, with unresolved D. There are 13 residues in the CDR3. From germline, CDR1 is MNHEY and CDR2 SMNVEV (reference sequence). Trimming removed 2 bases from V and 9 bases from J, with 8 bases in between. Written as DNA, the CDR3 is TGTGCCAGCAGTTTAAATTGGAGTTCACCCCTCCACTTT. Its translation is CASSLNWSSPLHF.

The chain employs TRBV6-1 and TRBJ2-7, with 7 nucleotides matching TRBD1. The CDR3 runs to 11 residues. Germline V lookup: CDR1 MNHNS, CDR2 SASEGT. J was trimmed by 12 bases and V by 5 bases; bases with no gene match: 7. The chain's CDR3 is CASSNRQGPYF. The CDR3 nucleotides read TGTGCCAGCAGTAACCGACAGGGACCGTACTTC.

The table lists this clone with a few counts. The CDR3 protein is CASSLVLNEQFF. The CDR3 nucleotides are TGCGCCAGCAGCTTGGTATTGAATGAGCAGTTCTTC. This chain uses TRBV5-1 with TRBJ2-1, with D unclear. Germline V gene data show CDR1 as SGHRS and CDR2 as YFSETQ. Trimming removed 0 bases at V and 7 bases at J, with 5 bases between. The CDR3 is made up of 12 amino acids.

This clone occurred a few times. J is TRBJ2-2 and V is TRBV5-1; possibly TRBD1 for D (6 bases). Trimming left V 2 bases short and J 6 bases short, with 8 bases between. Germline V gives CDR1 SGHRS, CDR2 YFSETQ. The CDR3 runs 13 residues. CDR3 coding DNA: TGCGCCAGCAGCTTTGCAGGGGCCGGGGAGCTGTTTTTT. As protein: CASSFAGAGELFF.

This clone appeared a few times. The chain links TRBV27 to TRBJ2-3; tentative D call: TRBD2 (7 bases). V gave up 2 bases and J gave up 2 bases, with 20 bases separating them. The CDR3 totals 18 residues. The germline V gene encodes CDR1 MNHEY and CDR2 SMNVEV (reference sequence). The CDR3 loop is CASSLGKLGRGHTDTQYF. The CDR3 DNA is TGTGCCAGCAGTTTAGGGAAGCTGGGGAGGGGACACACAGATACGCAGTATTTT.